The next 21 T cell receptor beta chains were all read from a single sample in a study of identical twins. TCRdb re-called the 5' RACE reads with MiXCR, one entry per CDR3 protein. The sample carries 120,000 to 150,000 distinct CDR3 sequences, roughly 3.2% recorded once. The source material was memory T cells sorted from blood. The origin of the receptors is a man younger than 30 in good health.

This clonotype was seen many times. V gene TRBV6-2 or TRBV6-3 combines with J gene TRBJ2-7; no clear D. The V end was cut by 2 bases, the J end by 7 bases, with 12 bases between. This CDR3 has 13 residues. CDR1 is MNHEY and CDR2 is SVGEGT in the germline V gene. The chain's CDR3 is CASSYDASGEQYF. The CDR3 nucleotides read TGTGCCAGCAGTTACGACGCCTCTGGGGAGCAGTACTTC.

This clonotype was counted many times. V usage is TRBV2 and J usage is TRBJ2-2; tentative D call: TRBD1 (7 bases). With 6 bases removed from V and 4 bases from J, the gap between germline ends came to 18 bases. The length of the CDR3 is 16 residues. Per germline, CDR1 SNHLY and CDR2 FYNNEI. The CDR3 spells CASSVGAGGGTGELFF. The DNA of the CDR3 is TGTGCCAGCAGCGTGGGGGCAGGGGGAGGCACCGGGGAGCTGTTTTTT.

This clonotype was recorded at least ten times. The J gene is TRBJ1-3, the V gene TRBV6-6; no clear D gene. V lost 5 bases and J 8 bases, leaving 4 bases between the germline ends. The CDR3 length is 10 residues. Germline V gene data show CDR1 as MNHNY and CDR2 as SVGAGI (reference sequence). CDR3 sequence: CASSRDTIYF. The CDR3 bases are TGTGCCAGCAGTCGAGACACCATATATTTT.

V usage is TRBV24-1 and J usage is TRBJ2-3, with D uncertain. The ends were cut back, 4 bases at V and 4 bases at J, with 11 bases in the middle. Per germline, CDR1 KGHDR and CDR2 SFDVKD. The CDR3 is 14 residues long. CDR3 coding DNA: TGTGCCACCAGTGAGCAGGATAGCCCAGATACGCAGTATTTT. Encoded protein: CATSEQDSPDTQYF.

This clonotype was detected many times. DNA of the CDR3: TGCGCCAGCAGCTTTCCAGGTCAAGAGACCCAGTACTTC. It yields the protein CASSFPGQETQYF. The rearrangement uses TRBV5-1 and TRBJ2-5; D ambiguous. CDR1 and CDR2 from the germline V gene are SGHRS and YFSETQ. V shed 2 bases and J shed 2 bases, with 7 bases lying between them. This CDR3 comprises 13 residues. The variable domain in full, with the rest retrieved from reference TRBV5-1 and TRBJ2-5, is KAGVTQTPRYLIKTRGQQVTLSCSPISGHRSVSWYQQTPGQGLQFLFEYFSETQRNKGNFPGRFSGRQFSNSRSEMNVSTLELGDSALYLCASSFPGQETQYFGPGTRLLVL.

This clonotype was observed at least ten times. The CDR3 bases are TGCGCCAGCAGCGGGACCGGACGCTCTGGGGCCAACGTCCTGACTTTC. This gives the protein CASSGTGRSGANVLTF. The J gene is TRBJ2-6, the V gene TRBV5-1; D tentatively fits TRBD1 or TRBD2 (5 bases each). The V and J ends lost 4 bases and 0 bases respectively, with 11 bases between them. The CDR3 totals 16 residues. Germline loops: CDR1 SGHRS, CDR2 YFSETQ.

This clonotype was found many times. This chain joins TRBV6-1 and TRBJ1-1; D unclear. From germline, CDR1 is MNHNS and CDR2 SASEGT. V lost 8 bases, J lost 4 bases, and 17 bases lay in between. This CDR3 region has 14 residues. CDR3 coding DNA: TGTGCCAGCTGCGAGGCAGGTCGGGGCACTGAAGCTTTCTTT. Amino acids: CASCEAGRGTEAFF.

The table lists this clonotype with many counts. A single base separates this from a much larger clone, so it may be a read error. The chain is built from TRBV29-1 and TRBJ1-2, with D possibly TRBD1 on 6 matching bases. CDR1 SQVTM and CDR2 ANQGSEA come from the germline V gene. The CDR3 spans 13 residues. CDR3 bases: TGCAGCGTTGAGGGGGGGACATCCCGAGGCTACCCCTTC. Translating it yields CSVEGGTSRGYPF.

Many counts were recorded for this clonotype. The chain recombines TRBV5-5 with TRBJ2-7; D unresolved. CDR1 is SGHKS and CDR2 is YYEKEE in the germline V gene (reference sequence). This CDR3 contains 14 residues. V was cut by 4 bases and J by 4 bases, with 15 bases left in between. Written as DNA, the CDR3 is TGTGCCAGCAGCGCTGGACCCTGGGGTTACGAGCAGTACTTC. Its translation is CASSAGPWGYEQYF.

This clonotype was seen at least ten times. J is TRBJ2-3 and V is TRBV27; 12 bases line up with TRBD2. From germline, CDR1 is MNHEY and CDR2 SMNVEV (reference sequence). CDR3 size: 15 residues. Trimming took 6 bases from V and 8 from J; bases not matched to a gene: 9. Here the CDR3 DNA reads TGTGCCAGCAGCCCCGGACTAGCGGGAATCGGTACGCAGTATTTT. Protein: CASSPGLAGIGTQYF.

This clonotype was counted ten times or more. The chain carries TRBV12-3 or TRBV12-4 and TRBJ2-1, with 7 bases that match TRBD2. The J segment lost 4 bases and the V segment lost 5 bases, leaving 2 bases of the junction unmatched. The CDR3 is made up of 13 amino acids. CDR3 nucleotide sequence: TGTGCCAGCAGTCTGGGGGGGTACAATGAGCAGTTCTTC. Amino acids: CASSLGGYNEQFF.

This clonotype showed up many times. The rearrangement links TRBV4-2 to TRBJ1-3, with D possibly being TRBD1 (5 bases). V lost 4 bases, J lost 2 bases, and 12 bases lay in between. The CDR3 is 15 amino acids. Germline values: CDR1 LGHNA, CDR2 YNFKEQ. The CDR3 reads CASSPWGAAGNTIYF. Written as DNA, the CDR3 is TGTGCCAGCAGCCCCTGGGGCGCGGCTGGAAACACCATATATTTT.

This clonotype was recorded a few times. The V gene is TRBV7-2, the J gene TRBJ2-7; TRBD2 aligns across 10 bases. V gave up 5 bases and J gave up 6 bases; unmatched junction bases: 10. CDR1 is SGHTA, CDR2 FQGNSA, per germline. The CDR3 has 15 amino acids. The CDR3 bases are TGTGCCAGCAGCCGGCCTAGCGGGAGTTTCAGCGAGCAGTACTTC. Protein sequence: CASSRPSGSFSEQYF. The variable domain in full, with the rest retrieved from reference TRBV7-2 and TRBJ2-7, is GAGVSQSPSNKVTEKGKDVELRCDPISGHTALYWYRQSLGQGLEFLIYFQGNSAPDKSGLPSDRFSAERTGGSVSTLTIQRTQQEDSAVYLCASSRPSGSFSEQYFGPGTRLTVT.

This clonotype has ten or more counts. The chain joins TRBV10-3 to TRBJ2-5; no clear D gene. CDR1 is ENHRY and CDR2 is SYGVKD in the germline V gene. V gave up 6 bases and J gave up 0 bases, with 8 bases separating them. CDR3 length equals 13 residues. Here the CDR3 DNA reads TGTGCCATCAGGGCGCGGAACCAAGAGACCCAGTACTTC. Translated: CAIRARNQETQYF.

This clonotype was seen at least ten times. The CDR3 DNA reads TGCAGTGCTAGACCCCCTTCTGGTATGAACACTGAAGCTTTCTTT. Protein product: CSARPPSGMNTEAFF. The V and J genes are TRBV20-1 and TRBJ1-1, with D unresolved. The CDR3 covers 15 residues. The V end was cut by 2 bases, the J end by 0 bases, with 13 bases between. Germline CDR1 reads DFQATT; CDR2 reads SNEGSKA (reference sequence).

This clonotype was detected ten times or more. This chain uses TRBV3-1 with TRBJ1-6; no clear D. This CDR3 has 14 amino acids. With 1 base removed from V and 7 bases from J, the gap between germline ends came to 8 bases. Germline V gene data show CDR1 as LGHDT and CDR2 as YNNKEL (reference sequence). For the CDR3, the DNA is TGTGCCAGCAGCCAAGGGGATCCAAATTCACCCCTCCACTTT. It is translated as CASSQGDPNSPLHF.

This clonotype was recorded many times. This chain uses TRBV12-3 or TRBV12-4 with TRBJ1-5, with D uncertain. Deletions cut 0 bases from V and 1 base from J, with 13 bases between. The CDR3 covers 17 residues. DNA of the CDR3: TGTGCCAGCAGTTTAGCGCTAGGCGGCAAGAGCAATCAGCCCCAGCATTTT. Its protein product is CASSLALGGKSNQPQHF.

This clonotype came up many times. This rearrangement joins TRBV29-1 to TRBJ2-1; 12 bases align to TRBD2. CDR1 and CDR2 from the germline V gene are SQVTM and ANQGSEA. V shed 7 bases, J shed 5 bases, and the junction held 9 bases outside the gene matches. CDR3 length: 15 residues. CDR3 nucleotides: TGCAGCGGGAAAAAACGGACTAGCGGGAACAATGAGCAGTTCTTC. It yields the protein CSGKKRTSGNNEQFF.

The chain couples TRBV18 to TRBJ1-2, with D perhaps matching TRBD1 (5 bases). Trimming cost V 3 bases and J 5 bases, with 10 bases left between them. This CDR3 has 13 residues. Germline-derived CDR1 and CDR2 are KGHSH and LQKENI. CDR3 nucleotide sequence: TGTGCCAGCTCACCCCCGGGGACTTATGGCTACACCTTC. Protein: CASSPPGTYGYTF.

At least ten counts were recorded for this clonotype. V gene TRBV20-1 combines with J gene TRBJ1-1; TRBD1 aligns across 7 bases. Per the germline V gene, CDR1 is DFQATT and CDR2 is SNEGSKA (reference sequence). The CDR3 length is 14 residues. The V segment lost 4 bases and the J segment 5 bases; nucleotides outside the gene matches: 10. CDR3 in amino acids: CSATRTGRGTEAFF. Written as DNA, the CDR3 is TGCAGTGCTACGCGGACGGGCAGGGGGACTGAAGCTTTCTTT.

This clonotype was seen repeatedly, ten times or more. V is TRBV7-2 and J is TRBJ2-3; weak D call: TRBD1 (6 bases). From germline, CDR1 is SGHTA and CDR2 FQGNSA. CDR3 length: 13 amino acids. Trimming took 5 bases from V and 9 from J, leaving 15 bases between them. CDR3 DNA: TGTGCCAGCAGCATTCGTCAGGGGCGGACGCAGTATTTT. It yields the protein CASSIRQGRTQYF.